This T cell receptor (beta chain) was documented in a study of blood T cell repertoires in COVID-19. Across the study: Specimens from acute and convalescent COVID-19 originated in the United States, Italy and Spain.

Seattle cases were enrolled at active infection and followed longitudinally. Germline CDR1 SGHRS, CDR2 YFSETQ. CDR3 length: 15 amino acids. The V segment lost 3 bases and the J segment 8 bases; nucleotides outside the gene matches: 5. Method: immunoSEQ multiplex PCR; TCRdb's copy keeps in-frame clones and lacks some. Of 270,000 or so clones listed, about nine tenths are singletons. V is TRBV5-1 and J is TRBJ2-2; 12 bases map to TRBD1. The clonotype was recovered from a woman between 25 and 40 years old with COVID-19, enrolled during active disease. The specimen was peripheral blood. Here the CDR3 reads CASSSGTGGRGELFF. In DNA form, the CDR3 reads TGCGCCAGCAGCTCGGGGACAGGGGGCAGAGGGGAGCTGTTTTTT.